Reported below is one T cell receptor beta chain. Its cognate antigen is unknown. This may come from a read error, since a much larger clone is one base off. Trimming left V 8 bases short and J 2 bases short, with 7 bases between. CDR3 size: 13 residues. Germline assignment: CDR1 LNHDA and CDR2 SQIVND (reference sequence). This sample was taken from a study of T cells in Graves' hyperthyroidism and ophthalmopathy. Diagnoses were made from clinical symptoms, serum measures (thyroxine and TRAb), thyroid ultrasound and orbital computed tomography. Overall study findings and caveats: A 13 V-J model separated ophthalmopathy from stable hyperthyroidism.

TCR beta CDR3 region amplification was performed from RNA transcripts. The study used the HTBI primer set for a first-round RT-PCR of the TCR CDR3. TCRdb itself ran the multiplex PCR reads through MiXCR, one entry per CDR3 protein. The sample yields roughly 580,000 distinct CDR3 sequences, just over 45% seen once. V gene TRBV19 combines with J gene TRBJ1-6; no firm D call. The receptor's source is a woman aged 18-29 years with Graves' hyperthyroidism. The sequenced sample was peripheral blood or thyroid tissue (not recorded which). CDR3 sequence (DNA): TGTGCCAGTGGGAGGGCCTATAATTCACCCCTCCACTTT. This codes for CASGRAYNSPLHF.